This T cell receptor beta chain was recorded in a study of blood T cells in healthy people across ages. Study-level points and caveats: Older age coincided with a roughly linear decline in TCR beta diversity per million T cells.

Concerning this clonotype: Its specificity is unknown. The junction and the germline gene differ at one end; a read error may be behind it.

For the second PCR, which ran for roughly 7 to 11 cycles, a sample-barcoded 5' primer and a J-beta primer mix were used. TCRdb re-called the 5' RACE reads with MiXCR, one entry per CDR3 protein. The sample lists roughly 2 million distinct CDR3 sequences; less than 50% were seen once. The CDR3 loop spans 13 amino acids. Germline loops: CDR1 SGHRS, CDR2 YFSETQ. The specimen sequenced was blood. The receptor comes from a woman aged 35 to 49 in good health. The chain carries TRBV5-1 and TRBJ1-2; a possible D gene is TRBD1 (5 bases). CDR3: CASNLGTATGYTF. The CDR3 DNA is TGCGCCAGCAACTTGGGGACCGCGACGGGCTACACCTTC. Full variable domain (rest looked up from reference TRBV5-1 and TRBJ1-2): KAGVTQTPRYLIKTRGQQVTLSCSPISGHRSVSWYQQTPGQGLQFLFEYFSETQRNKGNFPGRFSGRQFSNSRSEMNVSTLELGDSALYLCASNLGTATGYTFGSGTRLTVV.